This TCR beta chain was observed in a study of blood T cell repertoires in COVID-19. Per germline, CDR1 SEHNR and CDR2 FQNEAQ (reference sequence). This CDR3 region has 15 residues. V was trimmed by 5 bases and J by 1 base, leaving 14 bases between them. Data came from immunoSEQ multiplex PCR; TCRdb stores just in-frame clones and leaves some out. The table lists about 56,000 clones, about 90% of them singletons. The receptor comes from a human donor in a cohort sampled during active COVID-19. The chain carries TRBV7-9 and TRBJ1-1; a possible D gene is TRBD1 (5 bases). Sequencing was performed on peripheral blood. The CDR3 is CASSRPPTANTEAFF. The CDR3 nucleotides read TGTGCCAGCAGCCGACCCCCGACAGCGAACACTGAAGCTTTCTTT. The complete variable domain, with remaining parts taken from reference TRBV7-9 and TRBJ1-1, reads DTGVSQNPRHKITKRGQNVTFRCDPISEHNRLYWYRQTLGQGPEFLTYFQNEAQLEKSRLLSDRFSAERPKGSFSTLEIQRTEQGDSAMYLCASSRPPTANTEAFFGQGTRLTVV.